Below are 16 T cell receptor beta chains sequenced from a single sample in a study of relationships among human T cell subsets (dated by TCRdb to about 2010). Library method: multiplex PCR. Instrument used: 454 GS FLX. TCR alpha and beta CDR3 regions were amplified from mRNA by semiquantitative ARM-PCR. In ARM-PCR, tagged nested gene-specific primers were used first, and communal superprimers then performed exponential amplification. TCRdb's own reprocessing of the public reads used fastp at Q25 and MiXCR and kept productive beta chains. One record per CDR3 amino acid sequence lists the most common genes and DNA. This sample comprises more than 8,500 distinct CDR3 sequences, 50% to 60% of them detected only once. The ten biggest clones cover about 5.7% of the sample. From the CD45RA-negative fraction, anti-CD45RO beads were used to select memory T cells as CD45RA-RO+ cells. Source material: memory T cells sorted from blood. The sample's cell subset or site, from its label and the paper: CD45RA-RO+ memory T cells. The source is a man aged 35 to 55 in good health.

A few counts support this clonotype. The chain is built from TRBV20-1 and TRBJ1-4; D is uncertain. Germline lookup yields CDR1 DFQATT and CDR2 SNEGSKA (reference sequence). This CDR3 region has 13 residues. The ends were cut back, 1 base at V and 3 bases at J, with 6 bases in the middle. The CDR3 nucleotides are TGCAGTGCTAGAGGGGTGTCTAATGAAAAACTGTTTTTT. As protein: CSARGVSNEKLFF.

The chain is built from TRBV19 and TRBJ2-3; unclear D gene. The CDR3 length is 14 residues. V was clipped by 7 bases and J by 1 base, with 12 bases between them. Germline CDR1 LNHDA, CDR2 SQIVND (reference sequence). The CDR3 DNA follows: TGTGCCAGTATACTCGCGACTGGCACAGATACGCAGTATTTT. It translates to CASILATGTDTQYF.

The chain uses TRBV29-1 and TRBJ2-3; 11 bases agree with TRBD2. The germline V gene encodes CDR1 SQVTM and CDR2 ANQGSEA. The CDR3 extends over 15 amino acids. V lost 6 bases to trimming and J lost 0 bases; unmatched junction nucleotides: 5. The CDR3 loop is CSVASSGGSTDTQYF. CDR3 nucleotides: TGCAGCGTGGCTTCTAGCGGGGGGAGCACAGATACGCAGTATTTT.

This clonotype was seen a handful of times. Here the CDR3 omits its conserved ending phenylalanine or tryptophan, so a read error is the likely source. The chain employs TRBV20-1 and TRBJ2-1, with 8 nucleotides matching TRBD2. V trimming: 3 bases; J trimming: 4 bases; junction bases outside the gene matches: 8. CDR3 length: 15 residues. Germline V gene lookup returns CDR1 DFQATT and CDR2 SNEGSKA (reference sequence). This CDR3 is CSASLAGPTYNEQFL. Here the CDR3 DNA reads TGCAGTGCTAGTTTAGCGGGGCCCACTTACAATGAGCAGTTCCTC.

This chain joins TRBV27 and TRBJ2-2; 13 bases match TRBD2. The CDR3 extends over 18 amino acids. The V and J ends lost 4 bases and 0 bases, in that order; junction bases with no gene match: 5. The germline V gene has CDR1 MNHEY and CDR2 SMNVEV (reference sequence). CDR3 nucleotides: TGTGCCAGCAGTTCTAGGACTAGCGGGAGAGCGAACACCGGGGAGCTGTTTTTT. This encodes CASSSRTSGRANTGELFF.

The V call is TRBV11-2, the J call TRBJ2-7; 7 nucleotides line up with TRBD1. The ends lost 10 bases at V and 6 bases at J; junction bases unmatched: 12. This CDR3 has 13 amino acids. CDR1 SGHAT and CDR2 FQNNGV come from the germline V gene. Here the CDR3 DNA reads TGTGCCACTAGTCAGGGGGAAAGGGGCGAGCAGTACTTC. Its protein product is CATSQGERGEQYF.

This clonotype was observed a handful of times. J is TRBJ1-6 and V is TRBV27, with D hard to call. Germline V CDR1 and CDR2: MNHEY, SMNVEV (reference sequence). The length of the CDR3 is 12 residues. V lost 3 bases and J 8 bases, leaving 5 bases between the germline ends. The CDR3: CASSFRDSPLHF. The CDR3 DNA reads as TGTGCCAGCAGTTTTCGGGATTCACCCCTCCACTTT.

The rearrangement uses TRBV29-1 and TRBJ2-3; unclear D gene. Germline CDR1 is SQVTM and CDR2 is ANQGSEA. The V end lost 2 bases, the J end lost 4 bases, and 10 bases lay between the germline ends. This CDR3 region has 13 residues. CDR3: CSVERAPPDTQYF. CDR3 DNA sequence: TGCAGCGTTGAAAGGGCCCCCCCAGATACGCAGTATTTT.

This clonotype has only a few counts. The rearrangement links TRBV12-3 or TRBV12-4 to TRBJ1-5, with a possible D match to TRBD1 (6 bases). The CDR3 extends over 16 amino acids. With 5 bases removed from V and 6 bases from J, the gap between germline ends came to 20 bases. CDR3 DNA sequence: TGTGCCAGCAGTCCATCAGGACGGGGGGCGGGTCAGCCCCAGCATTTT. Its translation is CASSPSGRGAGQPQHF.

This sequence joins TRBV12-5 and TRBJ2-5; no clear D gene. Trimming removed 5 bases from V and 8 bases from J, with 12 bases in between. The CDR3 runs to 12 residues. The germline CDR1 and CDR2 sequences are LGHNT and FRNRAP. CDR3 region: CASGPTEETQYF. The CDR3 coding sequence is TGTGCTAGTGGTCCTACCGAGGAAACCCAGTACTTC.

This sequence joins TRBV6-5 and TRBJ2-5, with D tentatively TRBD2 (5 bases). V dropped 6 bases and J dropped 3 bases, with 14 bases sitting between them. Germline CDR1 MNHEY, CDR2 SVGAGI. The CDR3 spans 14 residues. This chain's CDR3 is CASRLLRAEETQYF. CDR3 sequence (DNA): TGTGCCAGCAGACTCCTGAGGGCAGAAGAGACCCAGTACTTC.

This clonotype was recorded a few times. The gene calls are TRBV20-1 and TRBJ1-1, with 9 positions matching TRBD1. CDR1 and CDR2 from the germline V gene are DFQATT and SNEGSKA (reference sequence). The CDR3 length is 12 residues. Losses at the gene ends were 3 bases for V and 6 bases for J; bases not matched to a gene: 2. CDR3: CSASDRGAEAFF. In nucleotides, the CDR3 is TGCAGTGCTAGCGACAGGGGGGCTGAAGCTTTCTTT.

The rearrangement uses TRBV20-1 and TRBJ2-7; D possibly corresponds to TRBD2 (6 bases). The length of the CDR3 is 12 residues. Trimming cost V 3 bases and J 5 bases, with 11 bases left between them. Germline V gives CDR1 DFQATT, CDR2 SNEGSKA (reference sequence). CDR3 sequence reads: CSASGSINEQYF. The CDR3 DNA reads as TGCAGTGCTAGCGGGAGCATCAACGAGCAGTACTTC.

V and J are TRBV14 and TRBJ1-4; unclear D gene. Germline loops: CDR1 SGHDN, CDR2 FVKESK. The CDR3 extends over 15 amino acids. Trimming cost V 4 bases and J 0 bases, with 9 bases left between them. In nucleotides, the CDR3 is TGTGCCAGCAGCCTCGGTGGGGCAACTAATGAAAAACTGTTTTTT. Amino acids: CASSLGGATNEKLFF.

In its sample, this clonotype was seen a few times. The chain is built from TRBV5-1 and TRBJ2-7, with TRBD2 matching over 9 bases. After removal of 0 bases from V and 3 bases from J, the junction contained 7 bases not matched to a gene. CDR3 length: 16 residues. CDR1 SGHRS and CDR2 YFSETQ come from the germline V gene. The CDR3 bases are TGCGCCAGCAGCTTGGCCGCGACTAGCGGACACTACGAGCAGTACTTC. It encodes CASSLAATSGHYEQYF.

This sequence joins TRBV6-5 and TRBJ1-5; D may be TRBD1 (5 bases). The CDR3 has 14 amino acids. Germline V lookup: CDR1 MNHEY, CDR2 SVGAGI. The V gene lost 2 bases and the J gene lost 5 bases, with 10 bases spanning the gap. The CDR3 reads CASSYGAPHQPQHF. CDR3 DNA: TGTGCCAGCAGTTACGGGGCCCCCCATCAGCCCCAGCATTTT.